Below are 17 T cell receptor beta chains sequenced from a single sample in a study of tumor-infiltrating lymphocytes in primary liver carcinoma. Production of TCR beta cDNA used around 500 ng total RNA together with a constant-region primer. Construction of TCR beta libraries relied on three successive nested multiplex PCR rounds employing slightly modified ARM-PCR. A C-beta reverse primer and TRBV1-TRBV30 forward primers served in each of the first two PCR rounds, at 10 cycles apiece. MiXCR was run by TCRdb on the multiplex PCR reads, yielding one entry per CDR3 protein. The data hold fewer than 400,000 distinct CDR3 sequences, with roughly 60% observed a single time. Unsorted whole blood supplied the blood RNA, and germline DNA was isolated too. The sequenced material came from peripheral blood. The receptor source for this set is a woman in her thirties with primary liver carcinoma and hepatitis B virus infection.

As concerns this clonotype: A much larger clonotype is one base distant, so this may be a read error. The missing conserved phenylalanine or tryptophan at the end of this CDR3 makes a read error likely. V and J are TRBV6-5 and TRBJ2-2; the D gene is possibly TRBD2 (6 bases). V lost 5 bases and J 7 bases, leaving 11 bases between the germline ends. Germline V gives CDR1 MNHEY, CDR2 SVGAGI. This CDR3 region has 13 residues. CDR3 in amino acids: CASSKNSGGELFS. The CDR3 coding sequence is TGTGCCAGCAGTAAAAATAGCGGCGGGGAGCTGTTTTCT.

This clonotype was detected only a few times. The chain uses TRBV18 and TRBJ2-7; possibly TRBD2 for D (6 bases). CDR3 length: 14 amino acids. The germline V gene encodes CDR1 KGHSH and CDR2 LQKENI. Trimming shortened V by 4 bases and J by 1 base, and 11 bases separated the two germline ends. CDR3 DNA: TGTGCCAGCTCACTAGCGGAGTTATCCTACGAGCAGTACTTC. This sequence encodes CASSLAELSYEQYF.

Concerning this clonotype itself: The junction departs from germline at one end; a sequencing error may be responsible. The V call is TRBV6-2 or TRBV6-3, the J call TRBJ2-5; 10 bases are shared with TRBD2. The CDR3 extends over 16 amino acids. The germline V gene encodes CDR1 MNHEY and CDR2 SVGEGT. The CDR3 sequence: CANSAGLAANQETQYF. The CDR3 region has the DNA TGTGCCAACAGTGCCGGACTAGCGGCTAACCAAGAGACCCAGTACTTC.

This clonotype was counted only a few times. V usage is TRBV6-1 and J usage is TRBJ1-2; no reliable D call. V lost 3 bases, J lost 6 bases, and 11 bases lay in between. The CDR3 has 13 residues. Germline assignment: CDR1 MNHNS and CDR2 SASEGT. As DNA, the CDR3 is TGTGCCAGCAGTGATCGAACCCTTAATGGCTACACCTTC. This encodes CASSDRTLNGYTF.

This clonotype occurred a few times. The chain joins TRBV24-1 to TRBJ2-1; TRBD2 matches at 14 bases. The CDR3 contains 17 residues. Germline V gives CDR1 KGHDR, CDR2 SFDVKD. J was trimmed by 7 bases and V by 6 bases; bases with no gene match: 10. CDR3 coding DNA: TGTGCCACCAGTTTAGGGACTAGCGGGAGAAGAGGTAATGAGCAGTTCTTC. Its protein is CATSLGTSGRRGNEQFF.

This clonotype has just a few counts. The rearrangement uses TRBV5-1 and TRBJ2-1; 8 bases fit TRBD2. The V gene's germline CDR1 is SGHRS and CDR2 YFSETQ. With V trimmed by 4 bases and J by 0 bases, 3 bases remained unmatched. This CDR3 region has 15 residues. The CDR3 nucleotides are TGCGCCAGCAGCACTAGCGGCAGCTCCTACAATGAGCAGTTCTTC. This translates into CASSTSGSSYNEQFF.

This clonotype came up many times. The chain uses TRBV29-1 and TRBJ2-5; TRBD1 or TRBD2 may be the D gene (5 bases each). The CDR3 runs 13 residues. Germline V gene lookup returns CDR1 SQVTM and CDR2 ANQGSEA. Trimming stripped 0 bases from V and 4 bases from J, with 9 bases between. The CDR3 is CSVEEGRRETQYF. The CDR3 DNA is TGCAGCGTTGAAGAGGGACGAAGAGAGACCCAGTACTTC.

This clonotype was found many times. This chain uses TRBV6-2 or TRBV6-3 with TRBJ1-1; tentative D call: TRBD1 (5 bases). This CDR3 spans 12 amino acids. Between the trimmed V and J ends, which lost 6 bases and 11 bases, there was a span of 16 bases. Germline assignment: CDR1 MNHEY and CDR2 SVGEGT. The CDR3 DNA is TGTGCCAGCAGGAGGCCCAACCGGGGGGCTTTCTTT. This translates into CASRRPNRGAFF.

Details on this clonotype: At one of its ends the junction is not consistent with the germline gene, which may arise from a read error. The V call is TRBV6-6, the J call TRBJ2-1; the D is unclear. This CDR3 region has 11 residues. Per the germline V gene, CDR1 is MNHNY and CDR2 is SVGAGI (reference sequence). The CDR3 coding sequence is TGTGGCAGCAGTTATTTGGCCCGTTCGTACTTC. Amino acid sequence: CGSSYLARSYF.

Remarks on this clonotype: A much larger clonotype is one base distant, so this may be a read error. This chain links TRBV4-3 with TRBJ2-1, with TRBD2 matching over 7 bases. V was pared by 4 bases and J by 6 bases, with 15 bases of the junction left unmatched. The CDR3 totals 17 residues. CDR1 and CDR2 from the germline V gene are LGHNA and YSLEER. The CDR3 DNA is TGCGCCAGCAGCCTGTCCCGGGAGGCCGCAGTGGCCAATGAGCAGTTCTTC. This codes for CASSLSREAAVANEQFF.

This rearrangement joins TRBV30 to TRBJ2-3; D not certain. Trimming stripped 4 bases from V and 6 bases from J, with 14 bases between. This CDR3 has 13 amino acids. CDR1 is GTSNPN and CDR2 is SVGIG in the germline V gene (reference sequence). The CDR3 here is CAWTPLGVDTQYF. The CDR3 nucleotides are TGTGCCTGGACTCCCTTAGGCGTCGATACGCAGTATTTT.

Comment on this clonotype: Relative to the germline gene, one junction end is altered; a read error may explain this. V and J are TRBV2 and TRBJ2-7, with a tentative D call TRBD1 (5 bases). CDR1 and CDR2 (germline): SNHLY, FYNNEI. This CDR3 contains 14 residues. CDR3 loop: CASGLLGQGRDQHF. As DNA, the CDR3 is TGTGCCAGCGGCCTTTTGGGGCAGGGAAGGGATCAGCACTTC.

The CDR3 DNA reads TGTGCCAGCTCACCATGCGGGAGGTCGAAGACCCAGTACTTC. Amino acids: CASSPCGRSKTQYF. The chain couples TRBV18 to TRBJ2-5, with 8 bases that match TRBD2. Germline V gene sequence: CDR1 KGHSH, CDR2 LQKENI. V lost 2 bases to trimming and J lost 6 bases; unmatched junction nucleotides: 5. CDR3 length: 14 amino acids.

In this sample, this clonotype turned up a few times. The gene calls are TRBV6-5 and TRBJ2-1; 7 nucleotides line up with TRBD2. V gave up 0 bases and J gave up 5 bases; unmatched junction bases: 4. This CDR3 comprises 15 residues. In germline, CDR1 is MNHEY, CDR2 SVGAGI. For the CDR3, the DNA is TGTGCCAGCAGTTACTCCCTAGCGGCCAACAATGAGCAGTTCTTC. Its protein product is CASSYSLAANNEQFF.

On this clonotype itself: The conserved closing phenylalanine or tryptophan is absent in this CDR3, likely reflecting a read error. The chain recombines TRBV6-1 with TRBJ2-5, with D tentatively TRBD2 (6 bases). Germline CDR1 MNHNS, CDR2 SASEGT. The CDR3 runs 14 residues. The V and J ends lost 8 bases and 3 bases respectively, with 16 bases between them. This CDR3 is CASRSAGGKETQYL. The CDR3 DNA is TGTGCCAGCCGTTCAGCGGGTGGGAAAGAGACCCAGTACCTC.

As concerns this clonotype: This may stem from a read error, because a much larger clone lies one nucleotide away. The chain links TRBV11-2 to TRBJ1-1; D is undetermined. This CDR3 spans 14 amino acids. Germline CDR1 and CDR2: SGHAT and FQNNGV. The CDR3 region has the DNA TGTGTCAGCAGCGCCGGGCCTAAGAACACTGAAGCTTTCTTT. Translation gives CVSSAGPKNTEAFF. Together with reference TRBV11-2 and TRBJ1-1, the CDR3 gives the full variable domain: EAGVAQSPRYKIIEKRQSVAFWCNPISGHATLYWYQQILGQGPKLLIQFQNNGVVDDSQLPKDRFSAERLKGVDSTLKIQPAKLEDSAVYLCVSSAGPKNTEAFFGQGTRLTVV.

This clonotype was found many times. The chain is built from TRBV11-2 and TRBJ2-7; maybe TRBD2 (5 bases). This CDR3 region has 14 residues. Deletions cut 1 base from V and 0 bases from J, with 7 bases between. Germline V lookup: CDR1 SGHAT, CDR2 FQNNGV. CDR3 sequence (DNA): TGTGCCAGCAGCTTAGTCCGGGGCTCCTACGAGCAGTACTTC. Translated, it gives CASSLVRGSYEQYF.